Listed below are T cell receptor beta chains from one sample, sequenced in a study of Ad26.COV2.S vaccination and SARS-CoV-2 variants. Only in-frame clones appear in the TCRdb table, and some are missing; sequencing was by immunoSEQ multiplex PCR. Here the sample spans more than 300,000 clones, more than 70% being singletons. The input for sequencing was peripheral blood, taken in a trial of Ad26.COV2.S vaccine versus placebo. These receptors all stem from a person aged 18 to 59 who received the Ad26.COV2.S COVID-19 vaccine or a placebo. Both conserved end residues are part of each CDR3. The D gene is left open where the match is weak. Size is stated for part of the rows, as once, few or many counts, or as a class when the clone is expanded.

CDR3 DNA: TGCGCCAGCAGCTTGGCCGTTACCAGAGGGGCCGGGGAGCTGTTTTTT
CDR3 protein: CASSLAVTRGAGELFF
clone size: -
J gene: TRBJ2-2
D gene: -
V gene: TRBV5-1

CDR3 DNA: TGTGCCAGCAGTATTGATCCCTACACTGAAGCTTTCTTT
CDR3 protein: CASSIDPYTEAFF
clone size: -
J gene: TRBJ1-1
D gene: -
V gene: TRBV6-2/TRBV6-3

CDR3 DNA: TGTGCCAGTACTCCGGAGGGGATTTCCTACAATGAGCAGTTCTTC
CDR3 protein: CASTPEGISYNEQFF
clone size: -
J gene: TRBJ2-1
D gene: -
V gene: TRBV19

CDR3 DNA: TGTGCCAGCAGCCCAGGACAGTTAAACACTGAAGCTTTCTTT
CDR3 protein: CASSPGQLNTEAFF
clone size: once
J gene: TRBJ1-1
D gene: -
V gene: TRBV7-8

CDR3 DNA: TGTGCCAGCAGCGTAGCCCCCATTGTAGTTGGCTATGGCTACACCTTC
CDR3 protein: CASSVAPIVVGYGYTF
clone size: -
J gene: TRBJ1-2
D gene: -
V gene: TRBV9

CDR3 DNA: TGTGCAAGTCGCTTGCGAGCGGGGGGGTTTTACGAGCAGTACTTC
CDR3 protein: CASRLRAGGFYEQYF
clone size: -
J gene: TRBJ2-7
D gene: -
V gene: TRBV12-2

CDR3 DNA: TGTGCCAGCAGCCTGTCGAATGGGCCCCAGCATTTT
CDR3 protein: CASSLSNGPQHF
clone size: -
J gene: TRBJ1-5
D gene: -
V gene: TRBV5-6

CDR3 DNA: TGTGCAGCCGCACAGGGGAGAAACACTGAAGCTTTCTTT
CDR3 protein: CAAAQGRNTEAFF
clone size: -
J gene: TRBJ1-1
D gene: TRBD1
V gene: TRBV11-1

CDR3 DNA: TGCAGTGCTTCGGGGGGGGAGCAGTTCTTC
CDR3 protein: CSASGGEQFF
clone size: -
J gene: TRBJ2-1
D gene: TRBD2
V gene: TRBV20-1

CDR3 DNA: TGTGCCAGCAGCAATACAGGGGGAAGTAATGGCTACACCTTC
CDR3 protein: CASSNTGGSNGYTF
clone size: -
J gene: TRBJ1-2
D gene: TRBD1
V gene: TRBV7-9

CDR3 DNA: TGTGCCAGCAGCTTCGGGGGCTTAGAGACCCAGTACTTC
CDR3 protein: CASSFGGLETQYF
clone size: -
J gene: TRBJ2-5
D gene: -
V gene: TRBV7-8

CDR3 DNA: TGCGCCAGCAGCTATAGCGGGGGGGCGGAGACCCAGTACTTC
CDR3 protein: CASSYSGGAETQYF
clone size: -
J gene: TRBJ2-5
D gene: TRBD2
V gene: TRBV5-1

CDR3 DNA: TGTGCCAGCAGTGAAGCAACAGGGGGCACAGATACGCAGTATTTT
CDR3 protein: CASSEATGGTDTQYF
clone size: -
J gene: TRBJ2-3
D gene: TRBD1
V gene: TRBV6-1

CDR3 DNA: TGTGCCAGCAGTGAGCAGGGACAGCTCTATGGCTACACCTTC
CDR3 protein: CASSEQGQLYGYTF
clone size: many
J gene: TRBJ1-2
D gene: TRBD1
V gene: TRBV6-1

CDR3 DNA: TGTGCCAGCAGCGATACCAGGACACTAGATGAGCAGTACTTC
CDR3 protein: CASSDTRTLDEQYF
clone size: once
J gene: TRBJ2-7
D gene: -
V gene: TRBV25-1

CDR3 DNA: TGTGCCAGCAGCCAAGAACCTAGCTCGGCCGGGGAGCTGTTTTTT
CDR3 protein: CASSQEPSSAGELFF
clone size: -
J gene: TRBJ2-2
D gene: -
V gene: TRBV4-2

CDR3 DNA: TGCGCCAGCAGCCCCACGACAGGGGTCGGAACTCAGCCCCAGCATTTT
CDR3 protein: CASSPTTGVGTQPQHF
clone size: once
J gene: TRBJ1-5
D gene: TRBD1
V gene: TRBV5-1

CDR3 DNA: TGTGCCTGGAAAAGTCCCGGCCCCAATCAGCCCCAGCATTTT
CDR3 protein: CAWKSPGPNQPQHF
clone size: -
J gene: TRBJ1-5
D gene: -
V gene: TRBV30

CDR3 DNA: TGCGCCAGCAGCTTGGCCCCTGCGGGGGGGAAAGAGACCCAGTACTTC
CDR3 protein: CASSLAPAGGKETQYF
clone size: -
J gene: TRBJ2-5
D gene: TRBD2
V gene: TRBV5-1

CDR3 DNA: TGTGCCAGCAGTTACGGGAGTCCAAACTATGGCTACACCTTC
CDR3 protein: CASSYGSPNYGYTF
clone size: once
J gene: TRBJ1-2
D gene: -
V gene: TRBV6-6

CDR3 DNA: TGTGCCAGCTCACCGAGGGGGACAGGGACGCTTGGGAATGAGCAGTTCTTC
CDR3 protein: CASSPRGTGTLGNEQFF
clone size: once
J gene: TRBJ2-1
D gene: TRBD1
V gene: TRBV11-3

CDR3 DNA: TGCAGCGTAGCGAACAGGGGGGGGTCCTACGAGCAGTACTTC
CDR3 protein: CSVANRGGSYEQYF
clone size: few
J gene: TRBJ2-7
D gene: -
V gene: TRBV29-1

CDR3 DNA: TGCGCCAGCAGCTTGACCGTAACAGGGGCCCCCTTAGATACGCAGTATTTT
CDR3 protein: CASSLTVTGAPLDTQYF
clone size: -
J gene: TRBJ2-3
D gene: TRBD1
V gene: TRBV5-1

CDR3 DNA: TGTGCCAGCAGTTACAAACGCGGCAGCACAGATACGCAGTATTTT
CDR3 protein: CASSYKRGSTDTQYF
clone size: -
J gene: TRBJ2-3
D gene: -
V gene: TRBV6-5

CDR3 DNA: TGTGCCAGCAGCACAAAGTTGAGCAGGGGGGACGAGCAGTACTTC
CDR3 protein: CASSTKLSRGDEQYF
clone size: -
J gene: TRBJ2-7
D gene: -
V gene: TRBV5-4

CDR3 DNA: TGTGCCAGCAGCGGGGGGGCGCGGGGCTATGGCTACACCTTC
CDR3 protein: CASSGGARGYGYTF
clone size: once
J gene: TRBJ1-2
D gene: -
V gene: TRBV5-4